This section outlines one T cell receptor beta chain sequence together with its context. This sample was taken from a study of blood T cell repertoires in COVID-19. Trimming cost V 2 bases and J 8 bases; bases outside gene matches: 12. The CDR3 is made up of 17 amino acids. Clones were sequenced by immunoSEQ multiplex PCR, and TCRdb holds only the in-frame ones, with some missing. The sample has approximately 90,000 clones; around four fifths are singletons. J is TRBJ2-1 and V is TRBV6-7; 10 bases map to TRBD2. TRBV6-7 is an ORF for which the function is uncertain. The clonotype originates from a man aged 45-65 years with acute or convalescent COVID-19. The sequencing sample was made of peripheral blood. CDR3 sequence reads: CASSYPFRTSGRDEQFF. Here the CDR3 DNA reads TGTGCCAGCAGTTACCCATTTAGGACTAGCGGCCGCGATGAGCAGTTCTTC.